These T cell receptor beta chains were read from a single sample in a study of OX40 agonist ivuxolimab in advanced cancers. Assay: immunoSEQ multiplex PCR; the TCRdb copy retains only in-frame clones and omits some. This table has about 75,000 clones, 70% to 90% appearing once. The sequencing used CD4+ or CD8+ T cells sorted from blood, collected in a trial of the OX40 agonist ivuxolimab. These receptor sequences come from an adult with an advanced solid tumor such as melanoma, head and neck, liver or kidney cancer. Each CDR3 is given with its conserved first and last residue. A D gene is named only where the DNA matches it firmly. The size entry is marked missing in some rows and otherwise reads once, few, many or a size class.

d_call j_call v_call clone_size cdr3_aa cdr3_nt
NA TRBJ2-2 TRBV5-4 few CASSRDNTGELFF TGTGCCAGCAGTCGGGACAACACCGGGGAGCTGTTTTTT
NA TRBJ2-5 TRBV5-6 once CASSLAMGGETQYF TGTGCCAGCAGCTTGGCCATGGGCGGGGAGACCCAGTACTTC
NA TRBJ2-5 TRBV2 once CASTTKETQYF TGTGCCAGCACTACAAAAGAGACCCAGTACTTC
NA TRBJ2-7 TRBV5-4 NA CASSAGNPDRPREQYF TGTGCCAGCAGCGCCGGGAACCCCGATCGCCCCCGCGAGCAGTACTTC
TRBD1 TRBJ2-6 TRBV27 NA CASSLYGPTGAGANVLTF TGTGCCAGCAGTTTATACGGCCCCACAGGGGCTGGGGCCAACGTCCTGACTTTC
NA TRBJ1-1 TRBV29-1 NA CSVDQGHTEAFF TGCAGCGTTGATCAGGGGCACACTGAAGCTTTCTTT
TRBD1 TRBJ2-7 TRBV25-1 NA CASSEGSDRGSYEQYF TGTGCCAGCAGTGAGGGAAGTGACAGGGGCTCCTACGAGCAGTACTTC
NA TRBJ1-2 TRBV6-5 NA CASRNRGGRGYTF TGTGCCAGCCGAAATAGAGGCGGGCGCGGCTACACCTTC
TRBD1 TRBJ1-1 TRBV18 NA CASSPDREAFF TGTGCCAGCTCACCGGACAGGGAAGCTTTCTTT
NA TRBJ1-3 TRBV6-5 NA CASSYRPTGNTIYF TGTGCCAGCAGTTACAGGCCTACTGGAAACACCATATATTTT
NA TRBJ2-7 TRBV18 once CASSPPLGGGEQYF TGTGCCAGCTCACCACCTCTAGGGGGGGGAGAGCAGTACTTC
NA TRBJ1-1 TRBV7-2 NA CASSSQGTGTEAFF TGTGCCAGCAGTTCCCAGGGTACGGGAACTGAAGCTTTCTTT
NA TRBJ2-7 TRBV7-2 NA CASSLETDYEQYF TGTGCCAGCAGCTTAGAAACAGACTACGAGCAGTACTTC
NA TRBJ2-4 TRBV6-6 NA CASSSLGWQGDIQYF TGTGCCAGCAGTTCCTTGGGGTGGCAAGGAGACATTCAGTACTTC
TRBD2 TRBJ2-3 TRBV18 NA CAVRLAGGGTDTQYF TGTGCCGTCCGACTAGCGGGGGGAGGCACAGATACGCAGTATTTT
NA TRBJ1-2 TRBV27 NA CASSRTGQPDNYGYTF TGTGCCAGCAGCCGCACCGGACAGCCTGATAACTATGGCTACACCTTC
TRBD1 TRBJ1-6 TRBV5-1 NA CASSGTTGTDYNSPLHF TGCGCCAGCAGCGGAACGACCGGGACAGACTATAATTCACCCCTCCACTTT
NA TRBJ1-1 TRBV18 many CASSPRGPPNTEAFF TGTGCCAGCTCACCACGAGGGCCCCCGAACACTGAAGCTTTCTTT
NA TRBJ2-1 TRBV11-2 NA CASSFRGRLFF TGTGCCAGCAGCTTTAGGGGTCGACTGTTCTTC
NA TRBJ2-7 TRBV5-6 NA CASSPLTEIHEQYF TGTGCCAGCAGCCCTTTGACAGAGATTCACGAGCAGTACTTC
NA TRBJ1-4 TRBV11-3 NA CASSRRDKDEKLFF TGTGCCAGCAGCCGCCGGGACAAGGATGAAAAACTGTTTTTT
NA TRBJ1-2 TRBV7-8 NA CASSLAGAGYYGYTF TGTGCCAGCAGCTTAGCGGGGGCGGGTTACTATGGCTACACCTTC
NA TRBJ2-2 TRBV15 NA CATSRISGELFF TGTGCCACCAGCAGGATAAGCGGGGAGCTGTTTTTT
NA TRBJ1-6 TRBV11-3 NA CASSQEMGTRERSLHF TGTGCCAGCAGTCAAGAGATGGGGACACGGGAGAGATCCCTCCACTTT
NA TRBJ1-4 TRBV4-1 NA CASSQDDIGEKLFF TGCGCCAGCAGCCAAGATGACATTGGGGAAAAACTGTTTTTT
NA TRBJ1-3 TRBV28 NA CASSLRALSSGNTIYF TGTGCCAGCAGTCTTAGGGCCCTGAGCTCTGGAAACACCATATATTTT
NA TRBJ1-4 TRBV5-1 NA CASSDPQGVYEKLFF TGCGCCAGCAGCGATCCACAGGGAGTTTATGAAAAACTGTTTTTT
NA TRBJ1-6 TRBV19 NA CASSIENLRNSPLHF TGTGCCAGTAGTATAGAAAATTTGAGGAATTCACCCCTCCACTTT
NA TRBJ1-5 TRBV6-1 few CASSPEGLRNQPQHF TGTGCCAGCAGTCCAGAGGGACTGCGCAATCAGCCCCAGCATTTT
NA TRBJ1-2 TRBV6-6 NA CASSSTRSPYGYTF TGTGCCAGCAGTTCCACTCGTAGCCCTTATGGCTACACCTTC
NA TRBJ2-3 TRBV5-5 NA CASSLDGGGTDTQYF TGTGCCAGCAGCTTGGATGGAGGGGGCACAGATACGCAGTATTTT